This T cell receptor (beta chain) was retrieved from a study of blood T cell repertoires in COVID-19. About the study: The United States, Italy and Spain provided the acute and convalescent COVID-19 samples. Sources were T cells, B-cell-depleted T cells, or PBMCs; the material itself was cDNA or gDNA.

Seattle researchers signed up patients amid active infection and tracked them longitudinally. In the source study's methods: For nucleated cells, counts were estimated from reference gene primer amplification. The repertoire was sequenced with immunoSEQ multiplex PCR; TCRdb's copy has only in-frame clones and lacks some. The DNA gave D and trimming, while V, J and clone size come from that table. The sample has hundreds of thousands of clones, 88% seen once. CDR1 and CDR2 from the germline V gene are SGHRS and YFSETQ. Trimming left V 0 bases short and J 5 bases short, with 10 bases between. CDR3 size: 14 residues.

The chain recombines TRBV5-1 with TRBJ2-3; perhaps TRBD2 as D (5 bases). The TCR comes from a woman in her 70s with COVID-19, enrolled during active disease. The sample comprised peripheral blood. Here the CDR3 reads CASSLERVEDTQYF. DNA for the CDR3: TGCGCCAGCAGCTTGGAGAGGGTTGAAGATACGCAGTATTTT.